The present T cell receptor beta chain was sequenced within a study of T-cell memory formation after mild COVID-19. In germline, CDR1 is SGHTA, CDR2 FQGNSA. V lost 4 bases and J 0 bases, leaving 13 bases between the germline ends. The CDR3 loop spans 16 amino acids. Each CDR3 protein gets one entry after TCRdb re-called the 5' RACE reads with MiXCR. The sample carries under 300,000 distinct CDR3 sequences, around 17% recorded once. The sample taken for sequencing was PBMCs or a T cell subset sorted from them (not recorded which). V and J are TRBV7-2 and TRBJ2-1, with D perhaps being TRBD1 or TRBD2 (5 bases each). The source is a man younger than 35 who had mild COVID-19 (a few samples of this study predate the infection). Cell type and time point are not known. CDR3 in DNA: TGTGCCAGCAGCTCCCGCCGGGGCACCTCCTACAATGAGCAGTTCTTC. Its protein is CASSSRRGTSYNEQFF. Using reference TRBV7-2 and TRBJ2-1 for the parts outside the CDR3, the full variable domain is GAGVSQSPSNKVTEKGKDVELRCDPISGHTALYWYRQSLGQGLEFLIYFQGNSAPDKSGLPSDRFSAERTGGSVSTLTIQRTQQEDSAVYLCASSSRRGTSYNEQFFGPGTRLTVL.